The 30 T cell receptor beta chains presented below share a single source sample, sequenced in a study of T cell responses to AZD1222 COVID-19 vaccine. Clones were sequenced by immunoSEQ multiplex PCR, and TCRdb holds only the in-frame ones, with some missing. This sample has about 130,000 clones, with 93% found just once. The sequenced sample was peripheral blood, obtained on day 0 of AZD1222 vaccination. These receptors all come from an adult in good health.

This rearrangement joins TRBV28 to TRBJ1-4; D might be TRBD1 (5 bases). This CDR3 is built from 15 residues. CDR1 MDHEN and CDR2 SYDVKM come from the germline V gene. V lost 5 bases to trimming and J lost 11 bases, with 21 bases between them. CDR3 in amino acids: CASSHSGTPKGKLFF. The CDR3 bases are TGTGCCAGCAGTCACTCCGGGACCCCCAAAGGGAAACTGTTTTTT. The variable domain in full, completed from reference TRBV28 and TRBJ1-4, reads DVKVTQSSRYLVKRTGEKVFLECVQDMDHENMFWYRQDPGLGLRLIYFSYDVKMKEKGDIPEGYSVSREKKERFSLILESASTNQTSMYLCASSHSGTPKGKLFFGSGTQLSVL.

The V call is TRBV25-1, the J call TRBJ1-1; D gene ambiguous. Trimming removed 6 bases from V and 2 bases from J, with 10 bases in between. CDR1 MGHDK and CDR2 SYGVNS come from the germline V gene. The CDR3 runs to 13 residues. CDR3 in amino acids: CASSLMINTEAFF. In DNA form, the CDR3 reads TGTGCCAGCAGCTTAATGATAAACACTGAAGCTTTCTTT.

The V call is TRBV28, the J call TRBJ2-1; D not resolved. Germline V gene lookup returns CDR1 MDHEN and CDR2 SYDVKM. The CDR3 sequence is 13 residues long. V shed 2 bases and J shed 10 bases, with 12 bases lying between them. The DNA of the CDR3 is TGTGCCAGCAGTTTAGTTGCTCGAGTCGAGCAGTTCTTC. Amino acid sequence: CASSLVARVEQFF.

In this sample, this clone turned up once. This sequence joins TRBV30 and TRBJ1-4, with D maybe TRBD1 (6 bases). Germline lookup yields CDR1 GTSNPN and CDR2 SVGIG (reference sequence). The V end lost 3 bases, the J end lost 8 bases, and 13 bases lay between the germline ends. This CDR3 spans 13 amino acids. DNA of the CDR3: TGTGCCTGGAGGAGGGGGAGGGGAGAAAAACTGTTTTTT. Protein: CAWRRGRGEKLFF.

This clone appeared once. The genes are TRBV2 and TRBJ1-5; D gene unclear. V was trimmed by 6 bases and J by 4 bases, leaving 10 bases between them. Germline V gene data show CDR1 as SNHLY and CDR2 as FYNNEI. This CDR3 comprises 13 residues. The CDR3: CASRAYTNQPQHF. The CDR3 region has the DNA TGTGCCAGCAGAGCCTACACGAATCAGCCCCAGCATTTT. The entire variable domain, with the rest obtained from reference TRBV2 and TRBJ1-5, is as follows: EPEVTQTPSHQVTQMGQEVILRCVPISNHLYFYWYRQILGQKVEFLVSFYNNEISEKSEIFDDQFSVERPDGSNFTLKIRSTKLEDSAMYFCASRAYTNQPQHFGDGTRLSIL.

The chain recombines TRBV28 with TRBJ1-5, with D perhaps TRBD1 (6 bases). The V and J ends lost 6 bases and 7 bases respectively, with 16 bases between them. Per germline, CDR1 MDHEN and CDR2 SYDVKM. The CDR3 sequence is 14 residues long. CDR3 amino acids: CASSTRGMYQPQHF. CDR3 bases: TGTGCCAGCAGCACTAGGGGGATGTACCAGCCCCAGCATTTT.

The chain couples TRBV2 to TRBJ1-4, with 10 nucleotides matching TRBD1. V was pared by 6 bases and J by 8 bases, with 6 bases of the junction left unmatched. Germline V lookup: CDR1 SNHLY, CDR2 FYNNEI. The CDR3 spans 14 residues. The CDR3 coding sequence is TGTGCCAGCAGGACCGGGACAGGGGACGAAAAACTGTTTTTT. Translation: CASRTGTGDEKLFF.

The chain is built from TRBV15 and TRBJ1-3, with D unclear. Trimming took off 0 bases at V and 0 bases at J, with 12 bases between the two ends. Germline loops: CDR1 LNHNV, CDR2 YYDKDF (reference sequence). The length of the CDR3 is 17 residues. CDR3 coding DNA: TGTGCCACCAGCAGAGAAGGGCAGCCGAGCTCTGGAAACACCATATATTTT. Protein sequence: CATSREGQPSSGNTIYF.

The rearrangement links TRBV10-3 to TRBJ2-5, with TRBD2 matching 9 bases. The germline gives CDR1 ENHRY, CDR2 SYGVKD. There are 15 residues in the CDR3. V trimming: 6 bases; J trimming: 4 bases; junction bases outside the gene matches: 9. The CDR3 region is CAIRDSGRSGETQYF. The CDR3 DNA reads TGTGCCATCAGGGATAGCGGGAGATCAGGAGAGACCCAGTACTTC.

The gene calls are TRBV7-6 and TRBJ1-1, with a tentative D call TRBD1 (5 bases). V dropped 4 bases and J dropped 1 base, with 13 bases sitting between them. The CDR3 is 15 residues long. The germline CDR1 and CDR2 sequences are SGHVS and FNYEAQ. The CDR3 sequence is CASSYDDGGNTEAFF. CDR3 nucleotides: TGTGCCAGCAGCTACGATGACGGGGGGAACACTGAAGCTTTCTTT.

This chain connects TRBV12-3 or TRBV12-4 to TRBJ2-5; D is possibly TRBD1 (6 bases). This CDR3 contains 13 residues. Trimming removed 5 bases at V and 7 bases at J, with 14 bases between. The CDR3 coding sequence is TGTGCCAGCAGTATTTCAGGGGCATCGACCCAGTACTTC. Translation: CASSISGASTQYF.

The V gene is TRBV2, the J gene TRBJ2-7; 9 nucleotides agree with TRBD1. The CDR3 is made up of 13 amino acids. Germline CDR1 reads SNHLY; CDR2 reads FYNNEI. The ends lost 6 bases at V and 5 bases at J; junction bases unmatched: 5. CDR3 residues: CASRRDRANEQYF. The CDR3 coding sequence is TGTGCCAGCAGGCGGGACAGGGCGAACGAGCAGTACTTC.

This clone occurred a few times. The chain recombines TRBV10-2 with TRBJ1-2, with D uncertain. V lost 0 bases and J 7 bases, leaving 3 bases between the germline ends. Germline assignment: CDR1 WSHSY and CDR2 SAAADI. The CDR3 is 11 residues long. The CDR3: CASSESSGYTF. CDR3 DNA sequence: TGCGCCAGCAGTGAGTCTAGTGGCTACACCTTC.

Points on this clone: Other DNA sequences in this specimen translate into the identical CDR3. CDR3 in DNA: TGCGCCAGCAGCTTGAGCCCAAACACTGAAGCTTTCTTT. This translates into CASSLSPNTEAFF. The chain has TRBV5-1 and TRBJ1-1; D is undetermined. The length of the CDR3 is 13 residues. Between the trimmed V and J ends, which lost 1 base and 2 bases, there was a span of 6 bases. Germline V gene lookup returns CDR1 SGHRS and CDR2 YFSETQ.

The CDR3 loop reads CASSSQGGEYGYTF. DNA of the CDR3: TGTGCCAGTAGTAGCCAGGGAGGGGAGTATGGCTACACCTTC. The V gene is TRBV19, the J gene TRBJ1-2, with D possibly being TRBD1 (5 bases). The germline V gene encodes CDR1 LNHDA and CDR2 SQIVND (reference sequence). This CDR3 has 14 amino acids. V shed 4 bases and J shed 5 bases, with 14 bases lying between them.

This chain joins TRBV9 and TRBJ2-1; TRBD1 aligns across 7 bases. V dropped 1 base and J dropped 5; count of bases not matched to a gene: 6. CDR3 length: 15 residues. Germline lookup yields CDR1 SGDLS and CDR2 YYNGEE. The CDR3 here is CASSVRQGLDNEQFF. Here the CDR3 DNA reads TGTGCCAGCAGCGTAAGACAGGGCCTTGACAATGAGCAGTTCTTC.

This chain joins TRBV3-1 (or the pseudogene TRBV3-2) and TRBJ1-2, with unresolved D. Germline values: CDR1 LGHDT, CDR2 YNNKEL (reference sequence). The CDR3 is 14 residues long. The ends were cut back, 3 bases at V and 4 bases at J, with 12 bases in the middle. The CDR3 DNA sequence: TGTGCCAGCAGCCACGATGGACGGACCTATGGCTACACCTTC. It encodes CASSHDGRTYGYTF.

The rearrangement uses TRBV19 and TRBJ1-2; maybe TRBD1 (5 bases). V lost 1 base to trimming and J lost 8 bases, with 17 bases between them. Germline CDR1 LNHDA, CDR2 SQIVND (reference sequence). The CDR3 is 15 residues long. The CDR3 reads CASSIGWRTPSGYTF. Here the CDR3 DNA reads TGTGCCAGTAGTATAGGATGGCGGACACCATCGGGCTACACCTTC.

J is TRBJ2-6 and V is TRBV27; 7 bases are a match to TRBD2. CDR1 and CDR2 from the germline V gene are MNHEY and SMNVEV (reference sequence). With V trimmed by 1 base and J by 2 bases, 5 bases remained unmatched. The CDR3 is 17 amino acids. The CDR3 sequence: CASSLWGREPGANVLTF. The CDR3, as DNA: TGTGCCAGCAGTTTATGGGGGAGGGAGCCTGGGGCCAACGTCCTGACTTTC.

J is TRBJ2-5 and V is TRBV7-9; 9 bases agree with TRBD1. The trim removed 5 bases at V and 3 bases at J, leaving 7 bases unmatched. The CDR3 spans 15 residues. Germline V gives CDR1 SEHNR, CDR2 FQNEAQ (reference sequence). The CDR3 loop is CASSALDRGEETQYF. DNA for the CDR3: TGTGCCAGCAGCGCCCTAGACAGGGGGGAAGAGACCCAGTACTTC.

The chain joins TRBV5-1 to TRBJ2-5, with D maybe TRBD2 (6 bases). Deletions cut 0 bases from V and 5 bases from J, with 11 bases between. The CDR3 has 14 residues. The germline V gene encodes CDR1 SGHRS and CDR2 YFSETQ. CDR3 loop: CASSLGPGEETQYF. The CDR3 DNA reads as TGCGCCAGCAGCTTGGGTCCGGGGGAGGAGACCCAGTACTTC.

The chain uses TRBV5-5 and TRBJ1-1; D not certain. V was shortened by 1 base and J by 6 bases, with 10 bases between the two germline ends. This CDR3 region has 13 residues. Germline V lookup: CDR1 SGHKS, CDR2 YYEKEE (reference sequence). The CDR3 DNA follows: TGTGCCAGCAGCTTGTACCGTGGCGCTGAAGCTTTCTTT. Amino acid sequence: CASSLYRGAEAFF.

The chain combines TRBV7-2 with TRBJ1-2; the D is unclear. The V gene lost 2 bases and the J gene lost 5 bases, with 21 bases spanning the gap. Germline V gives CDR1 SGHTA, CDR2 FQGNSA. The CDR3 is made up of 17 amino acids. The CDR3 is CASSLRVDTLGGYGYTF. CDR3 coding DNA: TGTGCCAGCAGCTTAAGAGTTGACACTCTAGGAGGGTATGGCTACACCTTC.

The V and J genes are TRBV18 and TRBJ1-2; D remains unclear. V was cut by 1 base and J by 4 bases, with 10 bases left in between. The CDR3 spans 14 residues. CDR1 and CDR2 from the germline V gene are KGHSH and LQKENI. CDR3: CASSPRKRGYGYTF. The CDR3 DNA sequence: TGTGCCAGCTCACCACGTAAGAGAGGCTATGGCTACACCTTC.

V is TRBV5-6 and J is TRBJ1-2, with TRBD1 as a possible D gene (5 bases). Germline V gene sequence: CDR1 SGHDT, CDR2 YYEEEE. Trimming pared 1 base from V and 6 bases from J, leaving 10 bases between. The CDR3 is 13 residues long. The CDR3 is CASSLWSQDGYTF. In DNA, the CDR3 is TGTGCCAGCAGCTTGTGGTCACAGGATGGCTACACCTTC.

The J gene is TRBJ2-7, the V gene TRBV10-3; 7 nucleotides match TRBD1. The CDR3 runs to 11 residues. CDR1 and CDR2 (germline): ENHRY, SYGVKD. Germline trimming cut 10 bases from V and 6 bases from J; bases unmatched to any gene: 6. The CDR3 loop reads CATETGTEQYF. The CDR3 DNA reads as TGTGCCACTGAGACAGGGACCGAGCAGTACTTC.

This clone showed up just once. The chain couples TRBV28 to TRBJ1-6; 9 nucleotides match TRBD1. Germline-derived CDR1 and CDR2 are MDHEN and SYDVKM. The CDR3 is 15 residues long. The junction had 8 bases not matched to a gene; V was cut back by 4 bases and J by 10 bases. CDR3 sequence reads: CASSSRDRERSPLHF. DNA for the CDR3: TGTGCCAGCAGTTCCCGGGACAGGGAGAGGTCACCCCTCCACTTT.

The chain combines TRBV29-1 with TRBJ1-4; D is unresolved. This CDR3 region has 13 residues. Trimming shortened V by 3 bases and J by 0 bases, and 5 bases separated the two germline ends. Looked up from germline, CDR1 is SQVTM and CDR2 is ANQGSEA. The CDR3 nucleotides read TGCAGCGTTGAGGATACAACTAATGAAAAACTGTTTTTT. Translated, it gives CSVEDTTNEKLFF.

CDR3 DNA sequence: TGCGCCAGCAGCTTTACGGGGAACTATGGCTACACCTTC. It codes for CASSFTGNYGYTF. This chain connects TRBV5-1 to TRBJ1-2; D unresolved. V lost 2 bases to trimming and J lost 2 bases, with 7 bases between them. Germline CDR1 is SGHRS and CDR2 is YFSETQ. The CDR3 is 13 amino acids.

The rearrangement uses TRBV5-6 and TRBJ2-5, with D perhaps matching TRBD1 or TRBD2 (6 bases each). The CDR3 sequence is 16 residues long. Trimming cost V 1 base and J 1 base, with 14 bases left between them. Looked up from germline, CDR1 is SGHDT and CDR2 is YYEEEE. CDR3 sequence reads: CASSLTGVGAQETQYF. The CDR3, as DNA: TGTGCCAGCAGCTTGACGGGAGTGGGGGCCCAAGAGACCCAGTACTTC.